These T cell receptor beta chains were read from a single sample in a study of cytomegalovirus exposure and HLA in healthy donors. Assay used: immunoSEQ multiplex PCR; TCRdb lists only in-frame clones, some missing. The data contain around 210,000 clones, 78% of them singletons. Source material: PBMCs. The receptor source for this set is a boy aged 5-17 years in good health and CMV-seronegative. Each CDR3 is given with its conserved first and last residue. The order of the fields is V gene, CDR3 protein.

V: TRBV27
CDR3: CASSLSSAWPVGTDTQYF

V: TRBV6-5
CDR3: CASSYGLAGSYEQYF

V: TRBV29-1
CDR3: CSVSTGGWIRTEAFF

V: TRBV11-2
CDR3: CASSYPIQVPETQYF

V: TRBV2
CDR3: CASSRQGDPYYKAQHF

V: TRBV5-8
CDR3: CASNWLAGGQNEQFF

V: TRBV6-5
CDR3: CASSYAESYEQYF

V: TRBV5-4
CDR3: CASSPGGFSYEKLFF

V: TRBV29-1
CDR3: CSVEPTSGPSVDTQYF

V: TRBV27
CDR3: CASSFLDNYEQYF

V: TRBV5-1
CDR3: CASSRRLAGASTDTQYF

V: TRBV7-9
CDR3: CASSLLTSGRATETQYF

V: TRBV19
CDR3: CASRQGTNYGYTF

V: TRBV5-4
CDR3: CASSPLQGNGGYTF

V: TRBV11-2
CDR3: CASSPRVKETQYF

V: TRBV6-4
CDR3: CASSPRGADGYTF

V: TRBV5-6
CDR3: CASSTPSRGFTEQYF

V: TRBV6-4
CDR3: CASSALASTDTQYF

V: TRBV27
CDR3: CASSAGYQETQYF

V: TRBV11-3
CDR3: CASSLGGGKGYTF

V: TRBV5-1
CDR3: CASSPRDVRDTGELFF

V: TRBV25-1
CDR3: CASSPRAGSGNTGELFF

V: TRBV11-2
CDR3: CASSLALGRRGNQPQHF

V: TRBV2
CDR3: CASSEGWRGAPYEQYF

V: TRBV27
CDR3: CASSLSQGQTEAFF

V: TRBV18
CDR3: CASSPVQGRFHAEAFF

V: TRBV19
CDR3: CASSLRDREARNEKLLF

V: TRBV27
CDR3: CASSPKTAANYGYTF

V: TRBV4-2
CDR3: CASSQDSASGGAGTDTQYF

V: TRBV15
CDR3: CATSRDDIAGRDEQFF

V: TRBV2
CDR3: CASSPDTADTEAFF

V: TRBV19
CDR3: CASSMIQEGEAFF

V: TRBV19
CDR3: CASSIKGPDLSGRFGYTF

V: TRBV5-1
CDR3: CASSLDPSGGSTDTQYF

V: TRBV10-3
CDR3: CATDPGTGDSYSPLHF

V: TRBV19
CDR3: CASSIDHSGFYGYTF

V: TRBV4-1
CDR3: CASSQGGSTEQGWAEAFF

V: TRBV11-2
CDR3: CASSPRTGRSSYEQYF

V: TRBV19
CDR3: CASINRGGRVAGELFF

V: TRBV4-1
CDR3: CASSQDPTRARGYTF